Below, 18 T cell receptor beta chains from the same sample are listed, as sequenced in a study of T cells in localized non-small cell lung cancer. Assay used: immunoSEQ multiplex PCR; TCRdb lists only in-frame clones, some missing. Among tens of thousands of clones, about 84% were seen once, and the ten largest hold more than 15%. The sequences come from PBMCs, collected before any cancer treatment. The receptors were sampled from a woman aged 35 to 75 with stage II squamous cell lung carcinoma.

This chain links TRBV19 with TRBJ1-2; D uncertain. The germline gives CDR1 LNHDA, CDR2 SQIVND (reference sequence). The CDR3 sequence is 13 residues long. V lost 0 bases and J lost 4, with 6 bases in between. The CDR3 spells CASSIDRVYGYTF. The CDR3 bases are TGTGCCAGTAGTATAGATCGAGTCTATGGCTACACCTTC.

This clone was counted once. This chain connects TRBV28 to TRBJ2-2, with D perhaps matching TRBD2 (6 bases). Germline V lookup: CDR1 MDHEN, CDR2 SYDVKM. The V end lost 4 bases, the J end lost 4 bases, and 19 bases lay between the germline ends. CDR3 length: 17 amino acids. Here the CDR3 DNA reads TGTGCCAGCAGTTCCACCTGGAGGAGGCGGGGCACCGGGGAGCTGTTTTTT. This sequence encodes CASSSTWRRRGTGELFF.

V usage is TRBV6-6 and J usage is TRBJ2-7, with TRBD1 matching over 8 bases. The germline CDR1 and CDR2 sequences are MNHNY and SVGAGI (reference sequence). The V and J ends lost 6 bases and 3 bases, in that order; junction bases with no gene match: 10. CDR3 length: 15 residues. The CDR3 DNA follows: TGTGCCAGCAGCCAAGCGAGAGACAGGGGCTACGAGCAGTACTTC. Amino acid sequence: CASSQARDRGYEQYF.

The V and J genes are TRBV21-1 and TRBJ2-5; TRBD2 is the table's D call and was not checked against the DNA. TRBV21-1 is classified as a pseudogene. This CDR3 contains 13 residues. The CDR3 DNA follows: TGTGCCAGCCCGACTAGCGGTAAGGAGACCCAGTACTTC. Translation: CASPTSGKETQYF.

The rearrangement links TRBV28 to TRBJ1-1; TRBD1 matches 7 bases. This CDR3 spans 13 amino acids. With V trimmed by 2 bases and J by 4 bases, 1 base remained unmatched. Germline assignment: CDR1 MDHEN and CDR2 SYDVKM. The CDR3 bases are TGTGCCAGCAGTTTACCAGGGGGCACTGAAGCTTTCTTT. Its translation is CASSLPGGTEAFF.

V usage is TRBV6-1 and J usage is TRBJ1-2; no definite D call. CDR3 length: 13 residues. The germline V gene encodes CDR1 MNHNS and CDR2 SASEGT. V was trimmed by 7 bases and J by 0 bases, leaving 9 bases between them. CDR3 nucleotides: TGTGCCAGCATCGGCCGAGCTAACTATGGCTACACCTTC. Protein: CASIGRANYGYTF.

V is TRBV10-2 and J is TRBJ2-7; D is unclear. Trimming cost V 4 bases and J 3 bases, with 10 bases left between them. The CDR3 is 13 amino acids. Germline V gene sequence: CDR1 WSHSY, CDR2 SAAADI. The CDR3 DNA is TGCGCCAGCAGTGGAGGATTTTACTACGAGCAGTACTTC. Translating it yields CASSGGFYYEQYF.

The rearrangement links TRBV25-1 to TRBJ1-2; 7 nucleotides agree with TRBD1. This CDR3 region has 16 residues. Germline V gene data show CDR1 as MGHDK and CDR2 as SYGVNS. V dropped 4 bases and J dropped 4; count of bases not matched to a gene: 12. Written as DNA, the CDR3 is TGTGCCAGCAGTGGACCTGGACAGGCAAGGGGCTATGGCTACACCTTC. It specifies CASSGPGQARGYGYTF.

The CDR3 is CASSLGVGNTEAFF. CDR3 in DNA: TGTGCCAGCAGCTTGGGGGTGGGGAACACTGAAGCTTTCTTT. The chain joins TRBV7-9 to TRBJ1-1; possible D gene TRBD1, 5 bases. Trimming shortened V by 3 bases and J by 1 base, and 9 bases separated the two germline ends. The CDR3 extends over 14 amino acids. CDR1 is SEHNR, CDR2 FQNEAQ, per germline (reference sequence).

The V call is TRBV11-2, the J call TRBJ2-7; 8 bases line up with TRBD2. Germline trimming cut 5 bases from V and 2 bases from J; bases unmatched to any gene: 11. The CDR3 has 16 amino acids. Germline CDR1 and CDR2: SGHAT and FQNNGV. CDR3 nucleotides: TGTGCCAGCAGCCCCCTTCGCGGGAGGTCCACCTACGAGCAGTACTTC. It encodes CASSPLRGRSTYEQYF. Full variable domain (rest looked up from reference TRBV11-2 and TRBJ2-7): EAGVAQSPRYKIIEKRQSVAFWCNPISGHATLYWYQQILGQGPKLLIQFQNNGVVDDSQLPKDRFSAERLKGVDSTLKIQPAKLEDSAVYLCASSPLRGRSTYEQYFGPGTRLTVT.

The DNA for the CDR3 is TGTGCCAGCAGCTCCGAAAGGGTCCCCAATCAGCCCCAGCATTTT. This encodes CASSSERVPNQPQHF. This chain uses TRBV7-3 with TRBJ1-5; D gene uncertain. Germline V gene sequence: CDR1 SGHTA, CDR2 FQGTGA. The V end lost 4 bases, the J end lost 3 bases, and 13 bases lay between the germline ends. The CDR3 totals 15 residues. Supplemented by reference TRBV7-3 and TRBJ1-5, the full variable domain reads GAGVSQTPSNKVTEKGKYVELRCDPISGHTALYWYRQSLGQGPEFLIYFQGTGAADDSGLPNDRFFAVRPEGSVSTLKIQRTERGDSAVYLCASSSERVPNQPQHFGDGTRLSIL.

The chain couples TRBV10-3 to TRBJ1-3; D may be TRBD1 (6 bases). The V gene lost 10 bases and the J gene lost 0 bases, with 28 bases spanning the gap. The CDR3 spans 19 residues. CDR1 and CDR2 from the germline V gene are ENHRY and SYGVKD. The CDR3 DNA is TGTGCCACCGGACAGCGGCGAAACCCCCTAAGGGTCTCTGGAAACACCATATATTTT. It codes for CATGQRRNPLRVSGNTIYF.

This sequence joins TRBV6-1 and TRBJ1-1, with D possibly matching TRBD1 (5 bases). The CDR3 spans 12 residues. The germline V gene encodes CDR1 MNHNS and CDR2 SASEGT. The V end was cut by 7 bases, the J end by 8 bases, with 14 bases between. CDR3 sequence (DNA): TGTGCCAGCAAGTGGGGGGAGAGGGAAGCTTTCTTT. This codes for CASKWGEREAFF.

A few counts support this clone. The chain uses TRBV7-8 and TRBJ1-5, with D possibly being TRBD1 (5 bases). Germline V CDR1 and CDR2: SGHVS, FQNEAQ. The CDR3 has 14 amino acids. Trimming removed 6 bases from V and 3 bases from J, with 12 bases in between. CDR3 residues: CASRLGASNQPQHF. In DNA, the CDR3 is TGTGCCAGCAGGCTAGGGGCTTCCAATCAGCCCCAGCATTTT. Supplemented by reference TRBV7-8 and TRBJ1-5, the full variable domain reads GAGVSQSPRYKVAKRGQDVALRCDPISGHVSLFWYQQALGQGPEFLTYFQNEAQLDKSGLPSDRFFAERPEGSVSTLKIQRTQQEDSAVYLCASRLGASNQPQHFGDGTRLSIL.

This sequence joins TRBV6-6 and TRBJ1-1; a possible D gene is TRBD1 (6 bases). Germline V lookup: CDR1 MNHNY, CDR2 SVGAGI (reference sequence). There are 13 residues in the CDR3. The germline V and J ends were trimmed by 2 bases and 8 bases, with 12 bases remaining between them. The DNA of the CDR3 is TGTGCCAGCAGTTACGAAGGGACACCCGAAGCTTTCTTT. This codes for CASSYEGTPEAFF.

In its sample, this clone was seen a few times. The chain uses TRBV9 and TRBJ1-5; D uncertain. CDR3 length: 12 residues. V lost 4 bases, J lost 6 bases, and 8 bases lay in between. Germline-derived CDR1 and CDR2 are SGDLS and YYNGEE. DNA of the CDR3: TGTGCCAGCAGCAACCCCGGTCAGCCCCAGCATTTT. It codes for CASSNPGQPQHF.

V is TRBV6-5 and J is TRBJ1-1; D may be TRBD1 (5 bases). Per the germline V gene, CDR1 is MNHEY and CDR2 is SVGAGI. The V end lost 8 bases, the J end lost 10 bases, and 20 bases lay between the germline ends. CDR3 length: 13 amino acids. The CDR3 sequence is CASLDQGSRVAFF. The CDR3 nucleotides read TGTGCCAGCCTTGATCAGGGAAGCAGGGTAGCTTTCTTT.

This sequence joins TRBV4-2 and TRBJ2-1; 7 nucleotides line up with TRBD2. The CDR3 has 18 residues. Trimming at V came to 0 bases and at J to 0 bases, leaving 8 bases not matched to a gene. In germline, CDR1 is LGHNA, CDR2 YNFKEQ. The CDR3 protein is CASSQEVPAGVSYNEQFF. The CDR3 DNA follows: TGTGCCAGCAGCCAAGAGGTTCCCGCGGGAGTCTCCTACAATGAGCAGTTCTTC.